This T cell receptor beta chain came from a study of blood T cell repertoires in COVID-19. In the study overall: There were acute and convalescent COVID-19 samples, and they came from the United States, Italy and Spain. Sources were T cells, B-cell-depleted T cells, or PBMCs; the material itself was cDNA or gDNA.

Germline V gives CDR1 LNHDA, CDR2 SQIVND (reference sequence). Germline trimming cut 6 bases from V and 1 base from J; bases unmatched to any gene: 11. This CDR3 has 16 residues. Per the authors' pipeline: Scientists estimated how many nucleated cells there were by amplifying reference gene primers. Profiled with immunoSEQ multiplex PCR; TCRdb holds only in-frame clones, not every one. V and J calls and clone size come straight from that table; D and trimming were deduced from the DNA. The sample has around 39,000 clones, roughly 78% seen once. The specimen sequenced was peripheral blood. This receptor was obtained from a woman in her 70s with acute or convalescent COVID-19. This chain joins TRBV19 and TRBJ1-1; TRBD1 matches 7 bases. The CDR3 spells CASRPKPGQRNTEAFF. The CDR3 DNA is TGTGCCAGTAGACCCAAACCGGGACAGAGGAACACTGAAGCTTTCTTT.